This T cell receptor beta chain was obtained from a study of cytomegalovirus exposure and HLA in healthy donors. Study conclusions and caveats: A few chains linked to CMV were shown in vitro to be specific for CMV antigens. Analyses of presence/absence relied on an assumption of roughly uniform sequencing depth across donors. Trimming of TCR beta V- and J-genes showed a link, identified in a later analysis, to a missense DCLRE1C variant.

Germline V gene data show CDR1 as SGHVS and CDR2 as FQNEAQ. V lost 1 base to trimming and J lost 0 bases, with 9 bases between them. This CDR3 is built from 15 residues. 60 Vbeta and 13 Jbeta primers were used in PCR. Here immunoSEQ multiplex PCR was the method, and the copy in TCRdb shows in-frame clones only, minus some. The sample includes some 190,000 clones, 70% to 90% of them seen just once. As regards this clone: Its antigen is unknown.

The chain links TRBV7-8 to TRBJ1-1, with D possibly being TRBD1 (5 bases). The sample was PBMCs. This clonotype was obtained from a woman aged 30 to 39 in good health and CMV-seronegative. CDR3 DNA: TGTGCCAGCAGCTTAGGACAGTACATGAACACTGAAGCTTTCTTT. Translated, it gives CASSLGQYMNTEAFF.